A selection of T cell receptor beta chains follows, all from one sample in a study of cytomegalovirus exposure and HLA in healthy donors. This table comes from immunoSEQ multiplex PCR, and its TCRdb copy is limited to in-frame clones, with some not included. Counted here are some 200,000 clones, about four fifths occurring once; the ten biggest clones make up about 2.5%. Source material: PBMCs. These receptor sequences come from a woman in her forties or fifties in good health and CMV-seronegative. CDR3s include the opening cysteine and the closing phenylalanine or tryptophan. Each record gives: V gene, J gene, CDR3 protein.

V gene: TRBV7-8; J gene: TRBJ1-2; CDR3 protein: CASSLRDRGIYGYTF
V gene: TRBV7-2; J gene: TRBJ1-5; CDR3 protein: CASSLALSNQPQHF
V gene: TRBV28; J gene: TRBJ2-3; CDR3 protein: CASSLRTSTDTQYF
V gene: TRBV11-2; J gene: TRBJ1-5; CDR3 protein: CASSTGQGGNQPQHF
V gene: TRBV28; J gene: TRBJ2-1; CDR3 protein: CASNRGVWENEQFF
V gene: TRBV29-1; J gene: TRBJ2-1; CDR3 protein: CSVDIPPGAGVFF
V gene: TRBV11-2; J gene: TRBJ2-4; CDR3 protein: CASSLDRVAKNIQYF
V gene: TRBV2; J gene: TRBJ1-6; CDR3 protein: CASSEHEWGDSPLHF
V gene: TRBV6-5; J gene: TRBJ2-7; CDR3 protein: CASSYSSSGSHEQYF
V gene: TRBV9; J gene: TRBJ1-4; CDR3 protein: CASSPGTLREKLFF
V gene: TRBV19; J gene: TRBJ1-6; CDR3 protein: CASTTSGAYNSPLHF
V gene: TRBV9; J gene: TRBJ2-1; CDR3 protein: CASSPRPELQYEQFF
V gene: TRBV28; J gene: TRBJ1-4; CDR3 protein: CASRSQGRKLFF
V gene: TRBV10-2; J gene: TRBJ2-1; CDR3 protein: CASSPNCEQFF
V gene: TRBV7-8; J gene: TRBJ2-7; CDR3 protein: CASSLARTHTYEQYF
V gene: TRBV19; J gene: TRBJ2-7; CDR3 protein: CASSGVISYEQYF
V gene: TRBV2; J gene: TRBJ2-7; CDR3 protein: CASSELQGAGEQYF
V gene: TRBV7-8; J gene: TRBJ2-7; CDR3 protein: CASSLATGAYEQYF
V gene: TRBV5-1; J gene: TRBJ2-7; CDR3 protein: CASRPLGNSYEQYF
V gene: TRBV2; J gene: TRBJ2-3; CDR3 protein: CASSEAFGHPF
V gene: TRBV6-5; J gene: TRBJ2-1; CDR3 protein: CASSRGPGNEQFF
V gene: TRBV5-1; J gene: TRBJ2-4; CDR3 protein: CASSAGLLPTVQNIQYF
V gene: TRBV11-2; J gene: TRBJ2-5; CDR3 protein: CASTDPRADGETQYF
V gene: TRBV7-2; J gene: TRBJ1-2; CDR3 protein: CASSQTGGGAGYGYTF
V gene: TRBV4-1; J gene: TRBJ2-5; CDR3 protein: CASSQGSLAGHYQETQYF
V gene: TRBV18; J gene: TRBJ2-5; CDR3 protein: CASSPLAVETQYF
V gene: TRBV7-6; J gene: TRBJ2-5; CDR3 protein: CASSAFLTSGRRSWETQYF
V gene: TRBV7-8; J gene: TRBJ2-1; CDR3 protein: CASSSRFRYGGGNYNEQFF
V gene: TRBV4-1; J gene: TRBJ1-1; CDR3 protein: CASSLRDRNTEAFF
V gene: TRBV5-1; J gene: TRBJ2-3; CDR3 protein: CASRLELAGGDTQYF
V gene: TRBV9; J gene: TRBJ2-2; CDR3 protein: CASGGQVSTGELFF
V gene: TRBV4-1; J gene: TRBJ2-1; CDR3 protein: CASSQPGTSGYLWFF
V gene: TRBV6-1; J gene: TRBJ1-6; CDR3 protein: CASRQLSYNSPLHF
V gene: TRBV6-1; J gene: TRBJ1-5; CDR3 protein: CASHGDRFSNQPQHF